The 3 T cell receptor beta chains below all came from one sample that was sequenced in a study of cytomegalovirus exposure and HLA in healthy donors. The primer mix had 60 Vbeta and 13 Jbeta primers. The repertoire was sequenced with immunoSEQ multiplex PCR; TCRdb's copy has only in-frame clones and lacks some. The sample records 150,000 to 200,000 clones, roughly 70% being singletons. The sequenced material came from PBMCs. The receptors come from a man aged 40-49 years in good health and CMV-seropositive.

The rearrangement uses TRBV7-9 and TRBJ1-3; TRBD1 aligns across 8 bases. Germline loops: CDR1 SEHNR, CDR2 FQNEAQ (reference sequence). The CDR3 covers 15 residues. The ends lost 5 bases at V and 8 bases at J; junction bases unmatched: 11. The CDR3 sequence is CASSPPRTGMDTIYF. CDR3 nucleotides: TGTGCCAGCAGCCCTCCCCGGACAGGGATGGACACCATATATTTT.

This clone was seen only a few times. V is TRBV18 and J is TRBJ2-3; the match to TRBD2 covers 7 bases. Germline trimming cut 5 bases from V and 2 bases from J; bases unmatched to any gene: 7. Germline loops: CDR1 KGHSH, CDR2 LQKENI. This CDR3 contains 15 residues. The CDR3 reads CASSTGGGSTDTQYF. CDR3 in DNA: TGTGCCAGCTCAACCGGCGGGGGATCCACAGATACGCAGTATTTT.

V is TRBV5-1 and J is TRBJ2-7, with 8 bases identical to TRBD2. CDR3 size: 16 residues. CDR1 and CDR2 (germline): SGHRS, YFSETQ. V lost 4 bases and J lost 6; bases outside the gene matches: 15. DNA of the CDR3: TGCGCCAGCAGCCCCCCCAGGGGCGGGGGGACCTGCGAGCAGTACTTC. Translated, it gives CASSPPRGGGTCEQYF.